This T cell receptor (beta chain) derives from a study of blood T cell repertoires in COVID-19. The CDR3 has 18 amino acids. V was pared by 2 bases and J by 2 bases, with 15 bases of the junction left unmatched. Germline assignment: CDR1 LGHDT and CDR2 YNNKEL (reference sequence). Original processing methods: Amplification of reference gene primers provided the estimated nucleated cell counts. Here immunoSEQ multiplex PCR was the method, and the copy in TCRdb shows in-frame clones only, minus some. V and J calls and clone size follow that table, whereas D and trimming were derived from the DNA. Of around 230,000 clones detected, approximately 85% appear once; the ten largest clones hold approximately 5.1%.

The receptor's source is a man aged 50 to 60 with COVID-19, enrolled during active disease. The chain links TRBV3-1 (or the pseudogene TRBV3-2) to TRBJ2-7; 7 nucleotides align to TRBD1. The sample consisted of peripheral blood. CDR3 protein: CASSQSYQGTAPTYEQYF. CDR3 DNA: TGTGCCAGCAGCCAATCCTACCAGGGGACAGCTCCAACCTACGAGCAGTACTTC.